Shown below are 14 T cell receptor beta chains from a single sample sequenced in a study of T cells in Graves' hyperthyroidism and ophthalmopathy. TCR beta CDR3 region amplification was performed from RNA transcripts. The TCR CDR3 was amplified in a first-round RT-PCR using the HTBI primer set. TCRdb fed the multiplex PCR reads into MiXCR, producing one record per CDR3 protein. The sample records some 600,000 distinct CDR3 sequences, approximately 15% being singletons. The sample was blood. The receptors stem from a woman younger than 45 with Graves' hyperthyroidism that later progressed to Graves' ophthalmopathy.

This clonotype was detected a few times. V gene TRBV6-2 or TRBV6-3 combines with J gene TRBJ2-2; D is perhaps TRBD1 (6 bases). The ends were cut back, 2 bases at V and 13 bases at J, with 20 bases in the middle. Germline V gene sequence: CDR1 MNHEY, CDR2 SVGEGT. This CDR3 spans 15 amino acids. CDR3 amino acids: CASSYPEEPGVVLFF. For the CDR3, the DNA is TGTGCCAGCAGTTACCCCGAAGAACCAGGGGTAGTGCTGTTTTTT.

A few counts support this clonotype. A junction boundary mismatches the germline segment, possibly from a read error. The gene calls are TRBV2 and TRBJ2-1; TRBD2 agrees at 8 bases. The CDR3 covers 14 residues. Germline lookup yields CDR1 SNHLY and CDR2 FYNNEI. The CDR3 nucleotides read TGTGCCACCAGTAGCGGGATTCCCTACAATGAGCAGTTCTTC. Protein sequence: CATSSGIPYNEQFF.

CDR3 loop: CATSSIHKGSYNEQFF. Here the CDR3 DNA reads TGTGCCACCAGCAGCATACACAAAGGGTCTTACAATGAGCAGTTCTTC. The V gene is TRBV15, the J gene TRBJ2-1; D unclear. The ends were cut back, 3 bases at V and 4 bases at J, with 16 bases in the middle. There are 16 residues in the CDR3. CDR1 is LNHNV and CDR2 is YYDKDF in the germline V gene (reference sequence).

This clonotype was recorded many times. In DNA form, the CDR3 reads TGTGCCAGCAGCGTGCAGGGAAGGGACCAAGAGACCCAGTACTTC. Amino acids: CASSVQGRDQETQYF. V is TRBV9 and J is TRBJ2-5; D might be TRBD1 (5 bases). CDR3 size: 15 residues. Germline-derived CDR1 and CDR2 are SGDLS and YYNGEE. The germline V and J ends were trimmed by 2 bases and 0 bases, with 11 bases remaining between them.

This clonotype was seen ten or more times. The chain uses TRBV3-1 and TRBJ2-7; unclear D gene. The V gene lost 1 base and the J gene lost 0 bases, with 4 bases spanning the gap. CDR1 is LGHDT and CDR2 is YNNKEL in the germline V gene (reference sequence). This CDR3 is 13 amino acids long. The chain's CDR3 is CASSQVSSYEQYF. The CDR3 region has the DNA TGTGCCAGCAGCCAAGTCTCCTCCTACGAGCAGTACTTC.

This rearrangement joins TRBV4-1 to TRBJ2-2; maybe TRBD2 (5 bases). Germline loops: CDR1 MGHRA, CDR2 YSYEKL. The CDR3 is 18 amino acids. V lost 0 bases to trimming and J lost 3 bases, with 17 bases between them. The CDR3 nucleotides read TGCGCCAGCAGCCAAGATTTAGGGAGCACTCATTACACCGGGGAGCTGTTTTTT. It specifies CASSQDLGSTHYTGELFF.

This clonotype has a count of ten or more. The chain employs TRBV20-1 and TRBJ2-3; 12 bases match TRBD2. Germline V gene sequence: CDR1 DFQATT, CDR2 SNEGSKA (reference sequence). The V segment lost 6 bases and the J segment 0 bases; nucleotides outside the gene matches: 1. The CDR3 runs 14 residues. CDR3: CSAGTSGSTDTQYF. DNA of the CDR3: TGCAGTGCAGGGACTAGCGGGAGCACAGATACGCAGTATTTT.

This clonotype was counted a few times. The gene calls are TRBV11-2 and TRBJ2-3; 13 bases align to TRBD2. The CDR3 loop spans 19 amino acids. CDR1 is SGHAT and CDR2 is FQNNGV in the germline V gene. Germline trimming cut 5 bases from V and 0 bases from J; bases unmatched to any gene: 11. CDR3 loop: CASSTYRLAGGLSTDTQYF. CDR3 in DNA: TGTGCCAGCAGCACTTATAGACTAGCGGGAGGATTGAGCACAGATACGCAGTATTTT.

Ten or more counts support this clonotype. This sequence joins TRBV11-2 and TRBJ2-7, with D perhaps TRBD2 (5 bases). This CDR3 has 16 amino acids. V lost 2 bases, J lost 1 base, and 15 bases lay in between. Germline CDR1 SGHAT, CDR2 FQNNGV. CDR3 in DNA: TGTGCCAGCAGCTTAAACGCGGACTCGTCGTCCTACGAGCAGTACTTC. Protein product: CASSLNADSSSYEQYF.

This chain joins TRBV4-1 and TRBJ1-1, with D possibly being TRBD1 (6 bases). The CDR3 has 18 residues. Trimming took 4 bases from V and 1 from J, leaving 22 bases between them. Germline lookup yields CDR1 MGHRA and CDR2 YSYEKL. CDR3 bases: TGCGCCAGCAGCCCCCTACAGGGAAATGAGGGAAGGAACACTGAAGCTTTCTTT. Amino acids: CASSPLQGNEGRNTEAFF.

The gene calls are TRBV4-1 and TRBJ2-1; either TRBD1 or TRBD2 may supply D (5 bases each). The germline V gene encodes CDR1 MGHRA and CDR2 YSYEKL. Trimming took off 3 bases at V and 4 bases at J, with 19 bases between the two ends. The CDR3 sequence is 17 residues long. In DNA form, the CDR3 reads TGCGCCAGCAGCCATTTGGCCCGGGACGGGTGGTACAATGAGCAGTTCTTC. It encodes CASSHLARDGWYNEQFF.

This clonotype was detected many times. The chain combines TRBV20-1 with TRBJ1-2, with a weak D call TRBD1 (6 bases). Between the trimmed V and J ends, which lost 5 bases and 6 bases, there was a span of 13 bases. Germline V gene lookup returns CDR1 DFQATT and CDR2 SNEGSKA (reference sequence). The CDR3 is 12 residues long. The CDR3 DNA follows: TGCAGTGCTCAGGTGGGGGGCCATGGCTACACCTTC. This gives the protein CSAQVGGHGYTF.

The gene calls are TRBV5-6 and TRBJ1-1; D remains unclear. The length of the CDR3 is 17 residues. Germline loops: CDR1 SGHDT, CDR2 YYEEEE. Trimming shortened V by 1 base and J by 0 bases, and 16 bases separated the two germline ends. CDR3 amino acids: CASSLRRTGLMNTEAFF. Written as DNA, the CDR3 is TGTGCCAGCAGCTTGCGTCGTACCGGCCTCATGAACACTGAAGCTTTCTTT. The complete variable domain, with remaining parts taken from reference TRBV5-6 and TRBJ1-1, reads DAGVTQSPTHLIKTRGQQVTLRCSPKSGHDTVSWYQQALGQGPQFIFQYYEEEERQRGNFPDRFSGHQFPNYSSELNVNALLLGDSALYLCASSLRRTGLMNTEAFFGQGTRLTVV.

This clonotype has ten or more counts. The chain uses TRBV28 and TRBJ1-1; TRBD1 might be the D (5 bases). The CDR3 runs to 14 residues. Germline CDR1 MDHEN, CDR2 SYDVKM. V shed 5 bases and J shed 0 bases, with 10 bases lying between them. The CDR3 DNA follows: TGTGCCAGCAGTACCGGGACGGTGAACACTGAAGCTTTCTTT. This sequence encodes CASSTGTVNTEAFF. Drawing the rest from reference TRBV28 and TRBJ1-1, the complete variable domain is DVKVTQSSRYLVKRTGEKVFLECVQDMDHENMFWYRQDPGLGLRLIYFSYDVKMKEKGDIPEGYSVSREKKERFSLILESASTNQTSMYLCASSTGTVNTEAFFGQGTRLTVV.